These 4 T cell receptor beta chains were all obtained from the same sample, sequenced in a study of glioma-infiltrating T cells. TCR alpha and beta CDR3 regions were amplified from RNA using iRepertoire nested multiplex PCR. TCRdb fed the multiplex PCR reads into MiXCR, producing one record per CDR3 protein. The sample consists of about 130,000 distinct CDR3 sequences, 20% to 25% of them appearing once. Sequenced input: glioma tissue, nonneoplastic brain tissue, or PBMCs (not recorded which). These receptor sequences come from a human donor with low-grade glioma or glioblastoma, undergoing nonglioma brain surgery, or in good health (not recorded which).

This chain uses TRBV6-2 or TRBV6-3 with TRBJ1-1, with a weak D call TRBD1 (5 bases). V lost 2 bases, J lost 6 bases, and 25 bases lay in between. CDR1 is MNHEY and CDR2 is SVGEGT in the germline V gene. This CDR3 is built from 18 residues. CDR3: CASSYATGGAGIVAEAFF. Written as DNA, the CDR3 is TGTGCCAGCAGTTACGCTACAGGAGGGGCAGGCATCGTCGCTGAAGCTTTCTTT.

This clonotype was seen repeatedly, ten times or more. The chain couples TRBV6-1 to TRBJ2-7; 13 positions agree with TRBD2. The V segment lost 4 bases and the J segment 7 bases; nucleotides outside the gene matches: 4. This CDR3 region has 14 residues. Germline-derived CDR1 and CDR2 are MNHNS and SASEGT. In DNA, the CDR3 is TGTGCCAGCAGTGGGACTAGCGGGAGTCGGGAGCAGTACTTC. Translating it yields CASSGTSGSREQYF.

A remark on this clonotype: A read error may be the cause here, since a much bigger clone is one base away. The rearrangement uses TRBV29-1 and TRBJ2-2, with D possibly TRBD2 on 7 matching bases. Germline V lookup: CDR1 SQVTM, CDR2 ANQGSEA. Trimming took 6 bases from V and 6 from J, leaving 20 bases between them. CDR3 length: 15 amino acids. As DNA, the CDR3 is TGCAGCGTAGCGACAGGAGGGAGGGGAGCCGGGGAGCTGTTTTTT. It specifies CSVATGGRGAGELFF.

Ten or more counts support this clonotype. The chain joins TRBV10-3 to TRBJ1-1; TRBD1 matches 8 bases. CDR1 and CDR2 (germline): ENHRY, SYGVKD. The junction had 8 bases not matched to a gene; V was cut back by 6 bases and J by 5 bases. The CDR3 runs 14 residues. The CDR3 is CAISPGQGGTEAFF. CDR3 in DNA: TGTGCCATCAGCCCCGGACAGGGAGGGACTGAAGCTTTCTTT.